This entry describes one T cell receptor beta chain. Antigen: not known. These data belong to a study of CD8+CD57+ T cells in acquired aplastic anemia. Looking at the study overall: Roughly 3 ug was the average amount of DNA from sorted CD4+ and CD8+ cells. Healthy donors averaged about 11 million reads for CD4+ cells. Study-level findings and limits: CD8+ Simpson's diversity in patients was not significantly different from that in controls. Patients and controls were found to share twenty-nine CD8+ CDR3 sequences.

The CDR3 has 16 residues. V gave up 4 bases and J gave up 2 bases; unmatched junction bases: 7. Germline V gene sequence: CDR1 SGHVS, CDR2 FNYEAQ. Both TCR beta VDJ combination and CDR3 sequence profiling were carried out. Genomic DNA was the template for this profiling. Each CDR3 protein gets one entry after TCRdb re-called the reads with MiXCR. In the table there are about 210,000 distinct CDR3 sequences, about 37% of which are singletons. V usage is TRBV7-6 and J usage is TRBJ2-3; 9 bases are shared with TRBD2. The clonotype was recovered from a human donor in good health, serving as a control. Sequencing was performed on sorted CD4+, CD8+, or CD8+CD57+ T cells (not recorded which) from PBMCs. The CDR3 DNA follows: TGTGCCAGCAGCTCCCTAGCGGGACGAGACACAGATACGCAGTATTTT. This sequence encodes CASSSLAGRDTDTQYF.